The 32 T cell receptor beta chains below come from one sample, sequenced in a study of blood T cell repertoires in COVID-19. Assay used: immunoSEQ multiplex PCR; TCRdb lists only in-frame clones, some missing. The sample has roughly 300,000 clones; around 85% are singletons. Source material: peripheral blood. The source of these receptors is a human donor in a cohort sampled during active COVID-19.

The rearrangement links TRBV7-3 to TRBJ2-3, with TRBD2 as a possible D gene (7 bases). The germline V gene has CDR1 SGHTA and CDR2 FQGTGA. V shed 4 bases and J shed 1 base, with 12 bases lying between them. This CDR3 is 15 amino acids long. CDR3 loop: CASSSRGGGTDTQYF. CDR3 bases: TGTGCCAGCAGCTCCAGAGGGGGGGGCACAGATACGCAGTATTTT.

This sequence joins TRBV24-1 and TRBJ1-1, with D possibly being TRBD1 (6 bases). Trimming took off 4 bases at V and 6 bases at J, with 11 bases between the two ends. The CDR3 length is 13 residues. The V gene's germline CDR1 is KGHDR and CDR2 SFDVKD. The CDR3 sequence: CATSDNRQAEAFF. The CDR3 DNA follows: TGTGCCACCAGTGACAACCGACAGGCTGAAGCTTTCTTT.

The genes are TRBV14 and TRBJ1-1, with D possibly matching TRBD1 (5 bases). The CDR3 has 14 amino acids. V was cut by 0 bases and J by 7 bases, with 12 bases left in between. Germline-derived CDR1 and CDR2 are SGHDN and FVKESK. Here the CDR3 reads CASSQEGHPDEAFF. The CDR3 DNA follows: TGTGCCAGCAGCCAAGAAGGACACCCTGATGAAGCTTTCTTT.

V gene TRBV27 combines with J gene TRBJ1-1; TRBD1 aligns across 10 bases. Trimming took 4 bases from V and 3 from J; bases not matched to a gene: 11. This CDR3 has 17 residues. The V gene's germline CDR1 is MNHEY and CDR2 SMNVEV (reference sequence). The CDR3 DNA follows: TGTGCCAGCAGTTCTACCCGACAGGGGGCACCATACACTGAAGCTTTCTTT. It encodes CASSSTRQGAPYTEAFF.

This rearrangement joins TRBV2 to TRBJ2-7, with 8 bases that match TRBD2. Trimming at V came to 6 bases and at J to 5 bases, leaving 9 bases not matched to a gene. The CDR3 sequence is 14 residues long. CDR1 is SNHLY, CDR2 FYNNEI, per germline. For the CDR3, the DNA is TGTGCCAGCAGCGCCGACGGGGGGGGCGACGAGCAGTACTTC. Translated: CASSADGGGDEQYF.

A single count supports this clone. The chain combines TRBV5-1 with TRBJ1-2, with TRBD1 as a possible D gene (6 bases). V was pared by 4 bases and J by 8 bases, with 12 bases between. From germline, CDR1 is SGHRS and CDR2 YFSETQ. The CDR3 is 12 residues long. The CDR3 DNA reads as TGCGCCAGCAGCCCGCAGGGGTCCGGCTACACCTTC. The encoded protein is CASSPQGSGYTF.

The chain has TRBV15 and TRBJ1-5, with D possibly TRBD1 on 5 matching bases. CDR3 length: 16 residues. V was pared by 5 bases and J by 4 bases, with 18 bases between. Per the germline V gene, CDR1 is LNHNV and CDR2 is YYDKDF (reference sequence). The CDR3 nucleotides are TGTGCCACCAGCCCGACCGGCCAGGGCCGAAATCAGCCCCAGCATTTT. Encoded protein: CATSPTGQGRNQPQHF.

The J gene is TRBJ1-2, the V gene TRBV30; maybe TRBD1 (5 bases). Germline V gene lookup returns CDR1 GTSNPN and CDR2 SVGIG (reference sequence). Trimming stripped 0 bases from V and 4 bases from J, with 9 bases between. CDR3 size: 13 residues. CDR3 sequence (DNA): TGTGCCTGGAGTGTTCAGGGTCCCTATGGCTACACCTTC. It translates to CAWSVQGPYGYTF.

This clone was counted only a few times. The CDR3 region is CASSQAGGTEAFF. The DNA of the CDR3 is TGTGCCAGCAGCCAGGCGGGGGGCACTGAAGCTTTCTTT. The chain employs TRBV11-2 and TRBJ1-1; D may be TRBD1 (5 bases). The V end lost 5 bases, the J end lost 4 bases, and 11 bases lay between the germline ends. CDR3 length: 13 amino acids. Germline lookup yields CDR1 SGHAT and CDR2 FQNNGV.

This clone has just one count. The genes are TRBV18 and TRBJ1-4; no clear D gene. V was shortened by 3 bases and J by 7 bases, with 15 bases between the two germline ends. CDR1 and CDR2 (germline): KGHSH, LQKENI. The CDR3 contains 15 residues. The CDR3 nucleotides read TGTGCCAGCTCACCCTTAACCGCAAGCCCTGAAAAACTGTTTTTT. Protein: CASSPLTASPEKLFF.

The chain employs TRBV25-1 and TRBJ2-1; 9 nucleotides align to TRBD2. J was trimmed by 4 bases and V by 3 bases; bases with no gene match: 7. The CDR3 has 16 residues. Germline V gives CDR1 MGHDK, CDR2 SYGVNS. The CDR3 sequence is CASSDWTSAKYNEQFF. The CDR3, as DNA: TGTGCCAGCAGTGACTGGACTAGCGCAAAATACAATGAGCAGTTCTTC.

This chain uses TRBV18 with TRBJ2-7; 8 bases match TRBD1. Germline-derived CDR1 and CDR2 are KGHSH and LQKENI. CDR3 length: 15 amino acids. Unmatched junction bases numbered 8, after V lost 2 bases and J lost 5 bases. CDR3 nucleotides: TGTGCCAGCTCACCAATACAGGGGGTAGGGCACGAGCAGTACTTC. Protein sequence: CASSPIQGVGHEQYF. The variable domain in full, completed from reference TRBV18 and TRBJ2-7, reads NAGVMQNPRHLVRRRGQEARLRCSPMKGHSHVYWYRQLPEEGLKFMVYLQKENIIDESGMPKERFSAEFPKEGPSILRIQQVVRGDSAAYFCASSPIQGVGHEQYFGPGTRLTVT.

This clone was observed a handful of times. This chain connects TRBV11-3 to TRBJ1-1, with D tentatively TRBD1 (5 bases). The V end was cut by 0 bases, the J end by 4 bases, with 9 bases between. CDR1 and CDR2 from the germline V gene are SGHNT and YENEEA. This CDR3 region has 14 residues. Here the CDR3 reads CASSLDRQSTEAFF. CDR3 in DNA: TGTGCCAGCAGCTTAGACCGACAGAGCACTGAAGCTTTCTTT.

In DNA, the CDR3 is TGTGCCAGTACCCGGCCCCAGGGGAACACCGGGGAGCTGTTTTTT. This sequence encodes CASTRPQGNTGELFF. The rearrangement joins TRBV19 to TRBJ2-2; the D gene is possibly TRBD1 (5 bases). Germline V gene data show CDR1 as LNHDA and CDR2 as SQIVND (reference sequence). V gave up 7 bases and J gave up 1 base, with 13 bases separating them. The CDR3 runs 15 residues.

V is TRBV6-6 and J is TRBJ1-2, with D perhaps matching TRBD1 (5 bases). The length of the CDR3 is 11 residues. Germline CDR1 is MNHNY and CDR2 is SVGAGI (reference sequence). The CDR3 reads CGYRSDYGYTF. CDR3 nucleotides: TGTGGATACAGGAGCGACTATGGCTACACCTTC.

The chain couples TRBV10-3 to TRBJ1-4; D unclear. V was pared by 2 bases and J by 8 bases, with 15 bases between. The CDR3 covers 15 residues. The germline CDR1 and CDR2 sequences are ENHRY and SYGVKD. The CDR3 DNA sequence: TGTGCCATCAGTGAGGCGGGCCCTTCGGGGGAAAAACTGTTTTTT. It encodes CAISEAGPSGEKLFF.

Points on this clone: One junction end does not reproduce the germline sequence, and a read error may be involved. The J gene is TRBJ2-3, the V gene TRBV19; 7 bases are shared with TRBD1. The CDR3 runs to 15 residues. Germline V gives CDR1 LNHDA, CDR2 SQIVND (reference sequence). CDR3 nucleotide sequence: TGTGCCAGTAGTTTAGACAGGGTGGGCACAGATACGCAGTATTTT. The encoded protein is CASSLDRVGTDTQYF. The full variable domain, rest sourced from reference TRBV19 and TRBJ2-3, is DGGITQSPKYLFRKEGQNVTLSCEQNLNHDAMYWYRQDPGQGLRLIYYSQIVNDFQKGDIAEGYSVSREKKESFPLTVTSAQKNPTAFYLCASSLDRVGTDTQYFGPGTRLTVL.

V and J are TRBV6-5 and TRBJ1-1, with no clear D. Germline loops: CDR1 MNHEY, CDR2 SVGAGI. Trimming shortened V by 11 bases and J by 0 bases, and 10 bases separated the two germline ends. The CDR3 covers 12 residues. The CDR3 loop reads CAQRRLNTEAFF. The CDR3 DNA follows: TGTGCCCAGCGTAGGCTGAACACTGAAGCTTTCTTT.

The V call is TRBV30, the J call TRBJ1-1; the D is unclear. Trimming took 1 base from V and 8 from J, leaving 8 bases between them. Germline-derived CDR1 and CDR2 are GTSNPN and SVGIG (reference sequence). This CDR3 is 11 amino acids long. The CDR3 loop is CAWSARVEAFF. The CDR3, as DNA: TGTGCCTGGAGTGCACGGGTCGAAGCTTTCTTT.

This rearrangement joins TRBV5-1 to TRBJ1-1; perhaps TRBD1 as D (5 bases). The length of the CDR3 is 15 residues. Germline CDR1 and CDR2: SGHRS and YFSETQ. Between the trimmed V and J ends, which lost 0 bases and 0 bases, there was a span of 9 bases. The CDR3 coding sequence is TGCGCCAGCAGCTTGGGACAGAATATGAACACTGAAGCTTTCTTT. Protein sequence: CASSLGQNMNTEAFF.

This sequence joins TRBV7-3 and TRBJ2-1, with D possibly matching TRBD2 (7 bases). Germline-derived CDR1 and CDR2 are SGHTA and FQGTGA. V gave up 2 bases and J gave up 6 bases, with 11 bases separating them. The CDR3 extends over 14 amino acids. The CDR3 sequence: CASSLGGAFNEQFF. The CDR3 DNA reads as TGTGCCAGCAGCTTAGGGGGGGCCTTCAATGAGCAGTTCTTC.

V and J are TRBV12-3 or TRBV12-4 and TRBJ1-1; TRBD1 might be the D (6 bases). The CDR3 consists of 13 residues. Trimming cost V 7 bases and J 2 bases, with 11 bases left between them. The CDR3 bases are TGTGCCAGCACTGAGGGGGTAAACACTGAAGCTTTCTTT. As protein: CASTEGVNTEAFF.

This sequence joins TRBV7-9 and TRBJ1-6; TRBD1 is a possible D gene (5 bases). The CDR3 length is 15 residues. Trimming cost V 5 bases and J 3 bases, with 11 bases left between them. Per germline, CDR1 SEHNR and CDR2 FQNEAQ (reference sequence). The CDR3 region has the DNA TGTGCCAGCAGCCCTACAGGAATCTATAATTCACCCCTCCACTTT. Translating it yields CASSPTGIYNSPLHF.

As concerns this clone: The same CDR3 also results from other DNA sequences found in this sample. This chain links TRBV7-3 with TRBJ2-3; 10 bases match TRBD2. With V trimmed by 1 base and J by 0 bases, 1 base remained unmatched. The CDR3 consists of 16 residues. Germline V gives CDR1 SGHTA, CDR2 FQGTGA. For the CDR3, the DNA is TGTGCCAGCAGCTTAAGAGCGGGGGGGAGCACAGATACGCAGTATTTT. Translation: CASSLRAGGSTDTQYF.

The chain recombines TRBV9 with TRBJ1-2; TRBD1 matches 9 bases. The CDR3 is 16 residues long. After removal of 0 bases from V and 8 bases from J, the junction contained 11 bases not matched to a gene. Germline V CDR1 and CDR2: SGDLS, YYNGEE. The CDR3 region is CASSVATGGSSMGYTF. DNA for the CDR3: TGTGCCAGCAGCGTAGCTACAGGGGGCAGCTCCATGGGCTACACCTTC.

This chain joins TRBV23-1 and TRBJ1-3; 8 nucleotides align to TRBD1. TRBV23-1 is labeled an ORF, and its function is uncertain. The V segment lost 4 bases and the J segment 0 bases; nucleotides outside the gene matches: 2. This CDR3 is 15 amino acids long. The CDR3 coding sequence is TGCGCCAGCAGTCTAACAGGGGGCTCTGGAAACACCATATATTTT. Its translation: CASSLTGGSGNTIYF.

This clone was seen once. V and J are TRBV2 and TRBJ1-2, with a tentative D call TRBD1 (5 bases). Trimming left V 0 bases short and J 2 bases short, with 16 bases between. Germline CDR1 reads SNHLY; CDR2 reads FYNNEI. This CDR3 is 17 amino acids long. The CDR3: CASSEASSKGPNYGYTF. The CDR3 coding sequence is TGTGCCAGCAGTGAAGCGTCTTCTAAGGGGCCAAACTATGGCTACACCTTC.

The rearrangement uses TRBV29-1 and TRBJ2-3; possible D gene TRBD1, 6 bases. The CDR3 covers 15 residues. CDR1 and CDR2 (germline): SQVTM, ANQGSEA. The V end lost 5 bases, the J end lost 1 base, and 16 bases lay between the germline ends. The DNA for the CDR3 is TGCAGCGTTCCTCGGGGACAAAGTGGCACAGATACGCAGTATTTT. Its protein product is CSVPRGQSGTDTQYF.

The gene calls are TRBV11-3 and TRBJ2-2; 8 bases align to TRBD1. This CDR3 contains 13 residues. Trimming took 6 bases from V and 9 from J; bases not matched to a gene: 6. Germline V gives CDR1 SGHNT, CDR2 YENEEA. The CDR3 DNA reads TGTGCCAGCAGACCCGACAGGGGACGGGAGCTGTTTTTT. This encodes CASRPDRGRELFF.

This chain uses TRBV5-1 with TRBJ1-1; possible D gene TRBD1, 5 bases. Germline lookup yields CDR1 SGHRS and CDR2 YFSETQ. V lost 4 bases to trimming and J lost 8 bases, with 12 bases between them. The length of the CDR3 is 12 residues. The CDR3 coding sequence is TGCGCCAGCAGCCAAGGACCAGGGGAAGCTTTCTTT. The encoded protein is CASSQGPGEAFF.

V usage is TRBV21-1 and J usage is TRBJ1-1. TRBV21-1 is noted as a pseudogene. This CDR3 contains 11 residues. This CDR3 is CAEEVNTEAFF. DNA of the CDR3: TGTGCCGAAGAGGTGAACACTGAAGCTTTCTTT.

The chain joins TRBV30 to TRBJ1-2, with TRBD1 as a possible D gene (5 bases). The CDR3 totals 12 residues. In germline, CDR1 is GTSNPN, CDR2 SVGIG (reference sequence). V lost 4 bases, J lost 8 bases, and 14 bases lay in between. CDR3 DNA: TGTGCCTGGACACAGACAGTGCGGGGCTACACCTTC. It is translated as CAWTQTVRGYTF.